The 12 T cell receptor beta chains below come from one sample, sequenced in a study of molecular identifiers for immune sequencing clone quantification. TCRdb recomputed calls from the PCR reads with MiXCR, one row per CDR3 protein. This table has more than 250,000 distinct CDR3 sequences, 20% to 25% appearing once. The sequenced sample consisted of naive CD8+ T cells from blood, with Jurkat cell RNA spiked in. Subset given: FACS-sorted CD8+CD4-CCR7+CD45RA+ naive T cells. The receptor source for this set is a human donor in good health. Some libraries in this study had Jurkat cell RNA spiked in.

This clonotype was seen repeatedly, ten times or more. The chain is built from TRBV30 and TRBJ2-3; D gene ambiguous. The germline V and J ends were trimmed by 2 bases and 2 bases, with 8 bases remaining between them. Germline assignment: CDR1 GTSNPN and CDR2 SVGIG (reference sequence). CDR3 length equals 13 residues. As DNA, the CDR3 is TGTGCCTGGAGTAAGTACGACACAGATACGCAGTATTTT. Translated, it gives CAWSKYDTDTQYF.

For this clonotype: This is likely a read error, given that the CDR3 carries no conserved phenylalanine or tryptophan at its end. This chain links TRBV25-1 with TRBJ2-3; 12 positions match TRBD2. After removal of 4 bases from V and 4 bases from J, the junction contained 6 bases not matched to a gene. Germline V gives CDR1 MGHDK, CDR2 SYGVNS. This CDR3 has 16 residues. The DNA for the CDR3 is TGTGCCAGCAGTGTCGGACTAGCGGGACCCGCAGATACGCAGTATTTG. Protein sequence: CASSVGLAGPADTQYL.

This clonotype was detected only once. The chain recombines TRBV4-1 with TRBJ2-5; D is uncertain. CDR1 is MGHRA, CDR2 YSYEKL, per germline. This CDR3 spans 13 amino acids. Trimming pared 5 bases from V and 4 bases from J, leaving 11 bases between. The CDR3 nucleotides read TGCGCCAGCAGCTTGACTGTACGAGAGACCCAGTACTTC. It yields the protein CASSLTVRETQYF.

The sample holds many counts of this clonotype. The gene calls are TRBV7-9 and TRBJ2-5; D not certain. CDR3 length: 14 residues. Looked up from germline, CDR1 is SEHNR and CDR2 is FQNEAQ (reference sequence). Trimming pared 1 base from V and 3 bases from J, leaving 9 bases between. In DNA, the CDR3 is TGTGCCAGCAGCTTAGACAGCTCTAAAGAGACCCAGTACTTC. The encoded protein is CASSLDSSKETQYF.

The chain has TRBV20-1 and TRBJ2-3, with TRBD2 identical over 13 bases. CDR3 length: 17 amino acids. Per the germline V gene, CDR1 is DFQATT and CDR2 is SNEGSKA (reference sequence). J gave up 7 bases and V 6 bases, and 16 bases lay outside the gene matches. The CDR3 reads CSAPTGLAGVLMNTQYF. The CDR3 DNA is TGCAGTGCCCCGACTGGACTAGCGGGAGTCCTTATGAATACGCAGTATTTT.

This clonotype showed up many times. The V gene is TRBV4-3, the J gene TRBJ1-3; D remains unclear. Germline CDR1 is LGHNA and CDR2 is YSLEER. This CDR3 has 15 amino acids. The V end lost 2 bases, the J end lost 0 bases, and 8 bases lay between the germline ends. The CDR3 DNA reads TGCGCCAGCAGCCAATGGCACAACTCTGGAAACACCATATATTTT. This gives the protein CASSQWHNSGNTIYF.

This clonotype has just one count. A much bigger clone sits one base away, suggesting this may be a read error. The chain has TRBV20-1 and TRBJ1-1; D unresolved. V was pared by 0 bases and J by 2 bases, with 22 bases between. Germline V lookup: CDR1 DFQATT, CDR2 SNEGSKA (reference sequence). The CDR3 loop spans 18 amino acids. The CDR3 protein is CSARDPAPSQVLNTEAFF. CDR3 nucleotide sequence: TGCAGTGCTAGAGATCCGGCCCCCTCCCAAGTGCTTAACACTGAAGCTTTCTTT.

The sample holds many counts of this clonotype. CDR3 region: CASSEVKYTGELFF. CDR3 sequence (DNA): TGTGCCAGCAGTGAAGTGAAGTACACCGGGGAGCTGTTTTTT. This chain uses TRBV6-1 with TRBJ2-2; no definite D call. Trimming removed 1 base at V and 3 bases at J, with 6 bases between. The CDR3 is 14 residues long. In germline, CDR1 is MNHNS, CDR2 SASEGT.

In this sample, this clonotype turned up many times. This chain joins TRBV7-2 and TRBJ2-1, with D hard to call. In germline, CDR1 is SGHTA, CDR2 FQGNSA. This CDR3 has 13 amino acids. Trimming took off 3 bases at V and 6 bases at J, with 9 bases between the two ends. CDR3 loop: CASSFLPSNEQFF. The CDR3 coding sequence is TGTGCCAGCAGCTTTCTCCCGAGCAATGAGCAGTTCTTC.

This clonotype was observed many times. The rearrangement joins TRBV4-3 to TRBJ1-6; D remains unclear. Germline V gene sequence: CDR1 LGHNA, CDR2 YSLEER. The CDR3 totals 16 residues. Trimming shortened V by 0 bases and J by 6 bases, and 12 bases separated the two germline ends. CDR3 DNA sequence: TGCGCCAGCAGCCAAGATCGCGCAGGACTTAATTCACCCCTCCACTTT. Translating gives CASSQDRAGLNSPLHF.

This clonotype was picked up one time. A much bigger clone sits one base away, suggesting this may be a read error. A read error is likely, as this CDR3 ends without the conserved phenylalanine or tryptophan. V gene TRBV12-3 or TRBV12-4 combines with J gene TRBJ1-1; 8 nucleotides match TRBD1. The CDR3 has 13 residues. V shed 1 base, J shed 11 bases, and the junction held 6 bases outside the gene matches. The CDR3 reads CASSLGAGGPAFL. The CDR3 DNA follows: TGTGCCAGCAGTTTAGGCGCAGGGGGCCCGGCTTTCCTT.

The J gene is TRBJ2-7, the V gene TRBV19, with TRBD1 matching 8 bases. V shed 5 bases, J shed 3 bases, and the junction held 9 bases outside the gene matches. Per germline, CDR1 LNHDA and CDR2 SQIVND (reference sequence). The CDR3 is 15 amino acids. The CDR3 region has the DNA TGTGCCAGTAGTGCGCCGGGACAGGAACTCTACGAGCAGTACTTC. Protein: CASSAPGQELYEQYF.